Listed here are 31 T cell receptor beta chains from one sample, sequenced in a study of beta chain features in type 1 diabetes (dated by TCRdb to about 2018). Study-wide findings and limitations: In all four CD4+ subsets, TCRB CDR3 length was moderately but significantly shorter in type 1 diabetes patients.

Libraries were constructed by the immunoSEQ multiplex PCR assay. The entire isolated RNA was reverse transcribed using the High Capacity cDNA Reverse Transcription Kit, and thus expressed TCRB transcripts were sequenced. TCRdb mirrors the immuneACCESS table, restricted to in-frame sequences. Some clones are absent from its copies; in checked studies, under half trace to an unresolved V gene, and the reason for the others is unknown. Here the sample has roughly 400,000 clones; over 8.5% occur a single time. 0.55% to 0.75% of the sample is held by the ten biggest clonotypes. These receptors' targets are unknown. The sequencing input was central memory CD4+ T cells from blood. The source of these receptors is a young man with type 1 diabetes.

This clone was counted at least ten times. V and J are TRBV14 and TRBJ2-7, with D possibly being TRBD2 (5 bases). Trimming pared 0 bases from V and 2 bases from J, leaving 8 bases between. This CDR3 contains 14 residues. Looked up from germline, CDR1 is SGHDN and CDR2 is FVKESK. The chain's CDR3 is CASSQDSGTYEQYF. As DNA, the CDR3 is TGTGCCAGCAGCCAAGATTCCGGGACCTACGAGCAGTACTTC.

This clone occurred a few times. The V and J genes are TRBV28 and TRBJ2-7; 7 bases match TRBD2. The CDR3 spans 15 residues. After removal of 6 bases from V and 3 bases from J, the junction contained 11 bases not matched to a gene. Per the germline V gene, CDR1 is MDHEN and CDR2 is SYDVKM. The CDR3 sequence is CASRVQGGVFYEQYF. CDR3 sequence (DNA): TGTGCCAGCAGAGTTCAGGGAGGGGTATTCTACGAGCAGTACTTC.

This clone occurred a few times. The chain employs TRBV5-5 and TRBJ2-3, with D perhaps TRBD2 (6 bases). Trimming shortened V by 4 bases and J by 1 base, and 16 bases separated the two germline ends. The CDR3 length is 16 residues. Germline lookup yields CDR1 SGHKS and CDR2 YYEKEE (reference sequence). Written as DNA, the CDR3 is TGTGCCAGCAGCACCCAGAGCGGGCTCCGCACAGATACGCAGTATTTT. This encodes CASSTQSGLRTDTQYF.

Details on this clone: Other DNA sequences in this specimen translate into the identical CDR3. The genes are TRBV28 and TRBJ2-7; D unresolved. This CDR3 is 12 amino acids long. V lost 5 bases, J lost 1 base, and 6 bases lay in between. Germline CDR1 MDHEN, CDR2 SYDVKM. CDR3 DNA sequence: TGTGCCAGCAGTCTCCGGTCCTACGAGCAGTACTTC. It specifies CASSLRSYEQYF.

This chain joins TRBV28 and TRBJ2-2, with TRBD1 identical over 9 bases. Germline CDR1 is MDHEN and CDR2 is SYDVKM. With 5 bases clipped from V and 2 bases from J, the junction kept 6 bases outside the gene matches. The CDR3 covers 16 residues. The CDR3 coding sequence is TGTGCCAGCAGTCCTCCGGGACAGGGCAACACCGGGGAGCTGTTTTTT. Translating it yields CASSPPGQGNTGELFF.

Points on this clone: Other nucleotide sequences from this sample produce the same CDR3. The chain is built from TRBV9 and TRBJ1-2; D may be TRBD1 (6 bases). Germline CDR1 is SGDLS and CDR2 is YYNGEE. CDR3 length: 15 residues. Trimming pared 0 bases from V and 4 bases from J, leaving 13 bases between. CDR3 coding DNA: TGTGCCAGCAGCGTAGAAGGACAGCCGAGCTATGGCTACACCTTC. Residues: CASSVEGQPSYGYTF. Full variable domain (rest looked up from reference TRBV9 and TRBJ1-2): DSGVTQTPKHLITATGQRVTLRCSPRSGDLSVYWYQQSLDQGLQFLIQYYNGEERAKGNILERFSAQQFPDLHSELNLSSLELGDSALYFCASSVEGQPSYGYTFGSGTRLTVV.

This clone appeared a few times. The CDR3 protein is CASSQEDNREGSYEQYF. CDR3 in DNA: TGTGCCAGCAGCCAAGAGGATAACAGGGAGGGTTCCTACGAGCAGTACTTC. The chain employs TRBV4-2 and TRBJ2-7; TRBD2 might be the D (7 bases). V shed 0 bases and J shed 1 base, with 16 bases lying between them. The CDR3 loop spans 17 amino acids. In germline, CDR1 is LGHNA, CDR2 YNFKEQ.

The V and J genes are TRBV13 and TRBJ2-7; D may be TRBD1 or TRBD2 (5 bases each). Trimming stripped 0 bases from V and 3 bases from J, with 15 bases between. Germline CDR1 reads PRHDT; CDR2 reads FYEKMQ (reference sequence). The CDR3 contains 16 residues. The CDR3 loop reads CASSLGLGTHNYEQYF. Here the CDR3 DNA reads TGTGCCAGCAGCTTAGGCCTGGGGACCCATAACTACGAGCAGTACTTC.

The CDR3 region is CASSLSSGQQETQYF. DNA for the CDR3: TGTGCCAGCAGCCTCTCTTCGGGACAGCAAGAGACCCAGTACTTC. This chain links TRBV4-2 with TRBJ2-5; 7 bases agree with TRBD1. Trimming took 4 bases from V and 2 from J; bases not matched to a gene: 7. This CDR3 has 15 amino acids. Germline V gene sequence: CDR1 LGHNA, CDR2 YNFKEQ.

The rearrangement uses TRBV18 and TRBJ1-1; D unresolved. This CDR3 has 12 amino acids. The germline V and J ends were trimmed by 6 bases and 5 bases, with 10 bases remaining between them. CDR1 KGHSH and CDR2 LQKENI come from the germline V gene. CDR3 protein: CASSPSGTEAFF. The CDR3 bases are TGTGCCAGCTCCCCCTCGGGAACTGAAGCTTTCTTT.

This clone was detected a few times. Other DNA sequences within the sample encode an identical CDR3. The CDR3 loop reads CASSLDQGSDTQYF. The DNA of the CDR3 is TGTGCCAGCAGCTTAGATCAGGGGTCAGATACGCAGTATTTT. The chain joins TRBV7-9 to TRBJ2-3; D is perhaps TRBD1 (6 bases). V was pared by 1 base and J by 4 bases, with 9 bases between. This CDR3 has 14 amino acids. The germline V gene has CDR1 SEHNR and CDR2 FQNEAQ (reference sequence).

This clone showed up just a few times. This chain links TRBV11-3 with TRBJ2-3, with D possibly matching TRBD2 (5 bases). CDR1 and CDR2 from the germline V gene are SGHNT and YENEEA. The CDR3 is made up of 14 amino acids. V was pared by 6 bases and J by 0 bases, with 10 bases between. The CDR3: CASSRSGSTDTQYF. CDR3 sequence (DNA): TGTGCCAGCAGTCGCAGCGGCAGCACAGATACGCAGTATTTT.

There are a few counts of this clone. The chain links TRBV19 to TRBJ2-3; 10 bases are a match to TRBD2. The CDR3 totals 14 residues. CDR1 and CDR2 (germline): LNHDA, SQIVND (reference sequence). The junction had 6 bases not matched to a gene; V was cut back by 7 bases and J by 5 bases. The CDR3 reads CASKKREGIDTQYF. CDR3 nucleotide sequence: TGTGCCAGTAAGAAGCGGGAGGGAATAGATACGCAGTATTTT.

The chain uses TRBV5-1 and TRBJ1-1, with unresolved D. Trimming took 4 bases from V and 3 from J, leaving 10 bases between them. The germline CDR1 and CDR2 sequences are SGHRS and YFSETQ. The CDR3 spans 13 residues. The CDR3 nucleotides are TGCGCCAGCAGCATCCGGGAAGACACTGAAGCTTTCTTT. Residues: CASSIREDTEAFF.

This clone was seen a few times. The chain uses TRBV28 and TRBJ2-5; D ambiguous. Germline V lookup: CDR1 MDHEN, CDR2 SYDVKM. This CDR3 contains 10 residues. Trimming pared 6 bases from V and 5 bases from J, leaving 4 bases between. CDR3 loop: CASSGETQYF. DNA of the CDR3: TGTGCCAGCAGCGGGGAGACCCAGTACTTC.

The CDR3 DNA reads as TGTGCCAGCAGCCTAGGGGGGGCGACAGATACGCAGTATTTT. Translating gives CASSLGGATDTQYF. This chain joins TRBV7-2 and TRBJ2-3; the D gene is possibly TRBD2 (7 bases). This CDR3 is 14 amino acids long. The V gene lost 5 bases and the J gene lost 3 bases, with 12 bases spanning the gap. Germline lookup yields CDR1 SGHTA and CDR2 FQGNSA.

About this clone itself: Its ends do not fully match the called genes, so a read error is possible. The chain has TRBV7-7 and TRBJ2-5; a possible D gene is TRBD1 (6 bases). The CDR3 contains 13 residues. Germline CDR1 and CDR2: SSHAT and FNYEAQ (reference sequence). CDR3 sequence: CASSTGYQETQYF. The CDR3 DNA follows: TGTGCTAGCAGCACAGGGTACCAAGAGACCCAGTACTTC.

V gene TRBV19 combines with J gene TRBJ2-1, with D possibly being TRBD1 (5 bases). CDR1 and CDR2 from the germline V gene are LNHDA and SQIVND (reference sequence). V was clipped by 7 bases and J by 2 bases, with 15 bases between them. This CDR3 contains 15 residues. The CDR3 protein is CASTGMTATYNEQFF. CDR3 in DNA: TGTGCCAGTACAGGGATGACAGCAACCTACAATGAGCAGTTCTTC.

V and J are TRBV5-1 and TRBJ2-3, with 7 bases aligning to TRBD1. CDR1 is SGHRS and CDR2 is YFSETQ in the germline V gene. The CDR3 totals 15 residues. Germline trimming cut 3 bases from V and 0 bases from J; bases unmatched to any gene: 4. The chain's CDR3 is CASSSGQLSTDTQYF. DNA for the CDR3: TGCGCCAGCAGCTCGGGACAGCTTAGCACAGATACGCAGTATTTT.

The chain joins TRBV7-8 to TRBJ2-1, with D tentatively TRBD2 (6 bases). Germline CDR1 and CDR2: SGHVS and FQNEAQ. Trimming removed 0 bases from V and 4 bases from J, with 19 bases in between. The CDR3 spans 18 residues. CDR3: CASSLALLTGSSYNEQFF. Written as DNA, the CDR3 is TGTGCCAGCAGCTTAGCGCTCCTAACCGGGAGTTCGTACAATGAGCAGTTCTTC.

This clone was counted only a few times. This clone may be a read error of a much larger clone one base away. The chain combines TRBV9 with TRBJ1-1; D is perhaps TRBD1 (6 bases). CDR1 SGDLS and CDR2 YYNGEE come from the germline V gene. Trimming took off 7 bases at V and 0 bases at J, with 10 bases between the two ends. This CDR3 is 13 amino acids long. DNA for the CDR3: TGTGCCAGCGCCCGGGACATGAACACTGAAGCTTTCTTT. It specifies CASARDMNTEAFF.

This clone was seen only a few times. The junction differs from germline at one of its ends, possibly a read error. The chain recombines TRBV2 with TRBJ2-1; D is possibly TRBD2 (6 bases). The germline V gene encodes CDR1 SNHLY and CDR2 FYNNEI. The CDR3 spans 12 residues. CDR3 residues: CASSDSAPRLVF. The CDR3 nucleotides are TGTGCCAGCAGTGATTCGGCCCCGCGACTAGTCTTC.

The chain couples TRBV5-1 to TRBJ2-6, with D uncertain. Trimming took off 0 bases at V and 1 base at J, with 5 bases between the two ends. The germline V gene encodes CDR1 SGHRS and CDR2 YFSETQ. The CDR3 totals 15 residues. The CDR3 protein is CASSLAASGANVLTF. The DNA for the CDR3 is TGCGCCAGCAGCTTGGCGGCTTCTGGGGCCAACGTCCTGACTTTC.

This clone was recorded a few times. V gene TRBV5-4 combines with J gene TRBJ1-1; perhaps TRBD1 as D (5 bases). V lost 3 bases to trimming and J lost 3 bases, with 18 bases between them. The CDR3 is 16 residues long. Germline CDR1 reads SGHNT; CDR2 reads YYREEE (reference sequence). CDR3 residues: CASSSRDSRRYTEAFF. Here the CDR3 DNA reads TGTGCCAGCAGCTCGAGGGACTCAAGGAGGTACACTGAAGCTTTCTTT. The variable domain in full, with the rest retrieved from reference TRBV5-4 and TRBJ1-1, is ETGVTQSPTHLIKTRGQQVTLRCSSQSGHNTVSWYQQALGQGPQFIFQYYREEENGRGNFPPRFSGLQFPNYSSELNVNALELDDSALYLCASSSRDSRRYTEAFFGQGTRLTVV.

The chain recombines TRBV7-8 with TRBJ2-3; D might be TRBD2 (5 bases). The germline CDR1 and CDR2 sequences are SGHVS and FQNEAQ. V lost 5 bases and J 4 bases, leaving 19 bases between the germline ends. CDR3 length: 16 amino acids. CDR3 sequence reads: CASSPQLALSADTQYF. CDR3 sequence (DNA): TGTGCCAGCAGCCCCCAATTAGCGTTGAGTGCAGATACGCAGTATTTT. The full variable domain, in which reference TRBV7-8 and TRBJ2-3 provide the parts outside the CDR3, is GAGVSQSPRYKVAKRGQDVALRCDPISGHVSLFWYQQALGQGPEFLTYFQNEAQLDKSGLPSDRFFAERPEGSVSTLKIQRTQQEDSAVYLCASSPQLALSADTQYFGPGTRLTVL.

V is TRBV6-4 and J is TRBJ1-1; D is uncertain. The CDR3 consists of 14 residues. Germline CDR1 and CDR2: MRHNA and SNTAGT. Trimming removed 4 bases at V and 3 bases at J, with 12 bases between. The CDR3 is CASSAQPIDTEAFF. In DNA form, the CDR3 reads TGTGCCAGCAGTGCGCAGCCCATCGACACTGAAGCTTTCTTT.

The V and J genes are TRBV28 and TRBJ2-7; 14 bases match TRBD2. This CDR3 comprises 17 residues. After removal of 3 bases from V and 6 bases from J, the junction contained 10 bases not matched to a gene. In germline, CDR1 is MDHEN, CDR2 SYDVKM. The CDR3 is CASSFGSGLAGESEQYF. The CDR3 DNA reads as TGTGCCAGCAGTTTCGGGTCGGGACTAGCGGGAGAAAGCGAGCAGTACTTC.

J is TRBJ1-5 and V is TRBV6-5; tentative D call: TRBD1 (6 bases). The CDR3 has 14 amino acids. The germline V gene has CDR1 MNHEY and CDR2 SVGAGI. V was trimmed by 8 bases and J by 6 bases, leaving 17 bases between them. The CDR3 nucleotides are TGTGCCAGCGGGTTCCGGGGGCCGGCTCAGCCCCAGCATTTT. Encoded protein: CASGFRGPAQPQHF.

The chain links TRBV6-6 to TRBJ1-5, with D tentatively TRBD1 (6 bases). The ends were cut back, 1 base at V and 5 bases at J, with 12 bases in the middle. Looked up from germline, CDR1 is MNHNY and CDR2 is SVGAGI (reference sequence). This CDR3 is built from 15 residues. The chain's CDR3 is CASSYLAAGDQPQHF. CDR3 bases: TGTGCCAGCAGTTACTTGGCGGCAGGGGATCAGCCCCAGCATTTT.

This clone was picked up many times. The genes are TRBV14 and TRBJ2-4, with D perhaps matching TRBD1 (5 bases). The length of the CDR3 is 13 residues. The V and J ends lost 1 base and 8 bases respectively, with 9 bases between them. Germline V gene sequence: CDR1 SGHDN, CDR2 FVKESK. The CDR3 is CASSQGGRDIQYF. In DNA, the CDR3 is TGTGCCAGCAGCCAAGGGGGCAGGGACATTCAGTACTTC.

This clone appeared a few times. CDR3 region: CASSLVAGVSNYGYTF. In DNA, the CDR3 is TGTGCCAGCAGCTTAGTGGCAGGGGTCAGTAACTATGGCTACACCTTC. This rearrangement joins TRBV7-3 to TRBJ1-2; D may be TRBD1 (6 bases). V lost 2 bases and J lost 1, with 14 bases in between. The germline V gene encodes CDR1 SGHTA and CDR2 FQGTGA. This CDR3 region has 16 residues.